This T cell receptor beta chain was identified in a study of glioma-infiltrating T cells after dendritic cell vaccination. Study information: Patients received autologous tumor lysate-pulsed dendritic cell vaccination between about 2003 and 2013.

Time point given: after dendritic cell vaccination, including at tumor progression/relapse. V lost 0 bases and J lost 4, with 15 bases in between. CDR1 is GTSNPN and CDR2 is SVGIG in the germline V gene (reference sequence). There are 15 residues in the CDR3. The PCR used 60 V beta and 13 J beta primers. The method was immunoSEQ multiplex PCR; TCRdb's version includes in-frame clones alone and lacks a portion of them. The table records some 99,000 clones, 75% to 90% of them present only once. Here the sequenced sample was blood, taken after dendritic cell vaccination. The chain carries TRBV30 and TRBJ1-2, with D tentatively TRBD1 (5 bases). The receptor comes from a human donor with glioblastoma. Written as DNA, the CDR3 is TGTGCCTGGAGTGTAGATAATGCAGGGTTCTATGGCTACACCTTC. It translates to CAWSVDNAGFYGYTF.